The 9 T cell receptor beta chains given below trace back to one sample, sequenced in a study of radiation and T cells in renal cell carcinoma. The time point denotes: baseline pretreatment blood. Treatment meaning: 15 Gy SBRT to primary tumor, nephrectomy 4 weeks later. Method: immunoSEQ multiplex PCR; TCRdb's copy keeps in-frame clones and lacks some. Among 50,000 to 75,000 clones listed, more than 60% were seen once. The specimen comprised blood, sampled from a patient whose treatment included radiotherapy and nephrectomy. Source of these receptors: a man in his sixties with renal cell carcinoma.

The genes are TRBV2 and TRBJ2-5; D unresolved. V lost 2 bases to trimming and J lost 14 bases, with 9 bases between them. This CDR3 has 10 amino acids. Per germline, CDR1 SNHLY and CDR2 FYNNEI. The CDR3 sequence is CASSESHSYF. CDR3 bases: TGTGCCAGCAGTGAATCCCACAGTTACTTC.

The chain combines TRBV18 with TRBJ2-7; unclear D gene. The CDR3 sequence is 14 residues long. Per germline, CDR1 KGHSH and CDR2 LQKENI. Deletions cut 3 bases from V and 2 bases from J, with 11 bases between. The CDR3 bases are TGTGCCAGCTCACCTTCTCGGACGGCCTACGAGCAGTACGTC. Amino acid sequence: CASSPSRTAYEQYV.

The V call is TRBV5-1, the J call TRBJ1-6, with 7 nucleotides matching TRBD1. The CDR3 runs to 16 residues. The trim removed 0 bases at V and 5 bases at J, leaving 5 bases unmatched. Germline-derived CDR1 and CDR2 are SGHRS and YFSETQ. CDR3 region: CASSLGAGGNNSPLHF. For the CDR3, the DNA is TGCGCCAGCAGCTTGGGGGCAGGGGGTAATAATTCACCCCTCCACTTT.

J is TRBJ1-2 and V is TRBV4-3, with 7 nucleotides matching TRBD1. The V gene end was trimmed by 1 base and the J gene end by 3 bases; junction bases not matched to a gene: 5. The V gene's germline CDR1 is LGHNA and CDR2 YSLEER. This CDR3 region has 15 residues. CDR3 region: CASSQGTGGDYGYTF. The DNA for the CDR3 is TGCGCCAGCAGCCAAGGGACAGGCGGAGACTATGGCTACACCTTC.

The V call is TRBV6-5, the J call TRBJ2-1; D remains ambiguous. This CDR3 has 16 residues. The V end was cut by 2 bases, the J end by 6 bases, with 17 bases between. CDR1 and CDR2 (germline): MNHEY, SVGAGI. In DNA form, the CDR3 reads TGTGCCAGCAGTTACGGACGCCCGCCCTCCCGCAATGAGCAGTTCTTC. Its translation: CASSYGRPPSRNEQFF.

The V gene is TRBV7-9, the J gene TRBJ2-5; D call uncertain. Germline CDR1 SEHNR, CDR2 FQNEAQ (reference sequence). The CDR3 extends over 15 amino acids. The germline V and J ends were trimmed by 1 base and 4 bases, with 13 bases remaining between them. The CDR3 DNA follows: TGTGCCAGCAGCTTAGTGGGGTCAGGTTCAGAGACCCAGTACTTC. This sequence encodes CASSLVGSGSETQYF.

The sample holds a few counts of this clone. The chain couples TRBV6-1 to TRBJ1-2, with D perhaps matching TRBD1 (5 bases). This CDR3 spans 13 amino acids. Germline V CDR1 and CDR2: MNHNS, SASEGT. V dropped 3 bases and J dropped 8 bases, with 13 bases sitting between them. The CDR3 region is CASSEWRGGGYTF. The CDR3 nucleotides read TGTGCCAGCAGTGAGTGGAGGGGAGGAGGCTACACCTTC.

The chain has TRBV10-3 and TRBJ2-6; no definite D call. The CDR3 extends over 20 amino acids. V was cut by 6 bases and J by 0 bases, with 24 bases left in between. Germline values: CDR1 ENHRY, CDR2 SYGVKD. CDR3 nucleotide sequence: TGTGCCATCAGACCGTCGGGTGGAAGGACCGATCGCTCTGGGGCCAACGTCCTGACTTTC. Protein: CAIRPSGGRTDRSGANVLTF.

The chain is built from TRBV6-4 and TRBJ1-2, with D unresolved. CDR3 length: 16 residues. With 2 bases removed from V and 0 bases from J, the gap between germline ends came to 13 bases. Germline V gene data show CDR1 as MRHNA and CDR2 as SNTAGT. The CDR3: CASSDGNRGTNYGYTF. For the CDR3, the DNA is TGTGCCAGCAGTGACGGTAACAGAGGAACTAACTATGGCTACACCTTC.